This T cell receptor beta chain was sequenced during a study of vaccination and CD4 T cells after COVID-19. Across the whole study: Collection of post-vaccine samples followed dose two by a median roughly 72 days, spanning a range of 14 to 241. Overlapping spike peptides from SARS-CoV-2, HCoV-NL63, HCoV-OC43 and HCoV-229E served to stimulate the cells. Whole-study results and caveats: Post-infection sampling omitted early timepoints and covered relatively few convalescent patients.

CDR3 length: 17 residues. Germline values: CDR1 DFQATT, CDR2 SNEGSKA (reference sequence). The junction had 11 bases not matched to a gene; V was cut back by 1 base and J by 2 bases. Stated treatment: roughly 10-day PBMC culture with coronavirus spike peptide pools or control peptides (ViraFEST assay). Alongside about 9.9 IU/ml IL-2 and roughly 10 ug/ml peptide pools, PBMCs were cultured at a few million per well. This clonotype has a single count. Its target is unknown. The Oncomine TCR Beta short-read assay was applied to DNA of cultured CD4+ T cells. TCRdb passed the PCR reads through MiXCR, listing each CDR3 protein once. The sample carries roughly 21,000 distinct CDR3 sequences, approximately 59% recorded once.

This clonotype originated in a human donor who received a COVID-19 vaccine. The rearrangement joins TRBV20-1 to TRBJ2-7, with 10 bases matching TRBD2. The sample was CD4+ T cells from blood, cultured in vitro, taken before SARS-CoV-2 vaccination. CDR3 nucleotides: TGCAGTGCTAGAGCCAGCGGGGGGGATAGTATAACCTACGAGCAGTACTTC. It is translated as CSARASGGDSITYEQYF.